The rows below give T cell receptor beta chains drawn from one sample of a study of shared clonotypes between healthy human individuals. Data came from immunoSEQ multiplex PCR; TCRdb stores just in-frame clones and leaves some out. Of about 590,000 clones in the sample, over 95% were seen once. Material: naive CD8+ T cells sorted from blood. Source of these receptors: a woman under 40 in good health. Both conserved end residues are part of each CDR3. The order of the fields is J gene, D gene, clone size, V gene, CDR3 DNA, CDR3 protein. The D gene is left open where the match is weak. Clone size is given for some rows only: seen once, a few or many times, or a class if the clone is expanded.

TRBJ2-1	-	-	TRBV27	TGTGCCAGCAGTTTAATGGGGTACAATGAGCAGTTCTTC	CASSLMGYNEQFF
TRBJ2-7	TRBD2	-	TRBV30	TGTGCCTGGAGTGTGGCTAGCGGGAGGATTATCGAGCAGTACTTC	CAWSVASGRIIEQYF
TRBJ2-3	-	-	TRBV15	TGTGCCACCAGCAGAGATTTGCGGGACATCACAGATACGCAGTATTTT	CATSRDLRDITDTQYF
TRBJ2-3	TRBD2	-	TRBV9	TGTGCCAGCAGCTCTCCACTAGCGGAGAACACAGATACGCAGTATTTT	CASSSPLAENTDTQYF
TRBJ1-1	-	-	TRBV4-1	TGCGCCAGCAGCCAAGCTTATACGGGGGTTCCCACTGAAGCTTTCTTT	CASSQAYTGVPTEAFF
TRBJ2-1	-	-	TRBV6-1	TGTGCCAGCAGTGAGCAAGACAGGTGGGGTGAGCAGTTCTTC	CASSEQDRWGEQFF
TRBJ1-1	-	-	TRBV5-8	TGTGCCAGCAGCTTGGAGTGGGGGAACACTGAAGCTTTCTTT	CASSLEWGNTEAFF
TRBJ2-1	-	-	TRBV29-1	TGCAGCGTTGACGCGGGATCGAATGAGCAGTTCTTC	CSVDAGSNEQFF
TRBJ2-3	TRBD2	-	TRBV5-8	TGTGCCAGCAGCTCCGGGACTAGCGGTTCCACAGATACGCAGTATTTT	CASSSGTSGSTDTQYF
TRBJ2-1	-	-	TRBV15	TGTGCCACCAGCAGACTGGACAATGAGCAGTTCTTC	CATSRLDNEQFF
TRBJ1-3	-	-	TRBV4-2	TGTGCCAGCAGCCAAGACCCGGCTGGCGGAAACACCATATATTTT	CASSQDPAGGNTIYF
TRBJ2-5	-	-	TRBV25-1	TGTGCCAGCAGCCCCGCGTCCTTTGGGGCGAAAGAGACCCAGTACTTC	CASSPASFGAKETQYF
TRBJ2-7	-	-	TRBV6-5	TGTGCCAGCAGTCCTACCTCGGGGGTGTTGTACGAGCAGTACTTC	CASSPTSGVLYEQYF
TRBJ2-7	TRBD2	-	TRBV27	TGTGCCAGCAGTTTGCGGGAGGGTTCCTACGAGCAGTACTTC	CASSLREGSYEQYF
TRBJ1-1	-	few	TRBV13	TGTGCCAGCAGAGTGGGGAACACTGAAGCTTTCTTT	CASRVGNTEAFF
TRBJ2-7	TRBD2	-	TRBV9	TGTGCCAGCAGCGCCGGACTAGTCTACGAGCAGTACTTC	CASSAGLVYEQYF
TRBJ2-7	TRBD2	-	TRBV11-3	TGTGCCAGCAGCACCAGCGGGAGCTCCTACGAGCAGTACTTC	CASSTSGSSYEQYF
TRBJ1-5	-	-	TRBV11-2	TGTGCCAGCAGCTTAGATCCTGCAGGCTTTAACAATCAGCCCCAGCATTTT	CASSLDPAGFNNQPQHF
TRBJ2-2	-	-	TRBV9	TGTGCCAGCAGCGCTCTTGGCGTTAGCCGAACCGGGGAGCTGTTTTTT	CASSALGVSRTGELFF
TRBJ2-3	TRBD2	-	TRBV4-1	TGCGCCAGCAGCCATCGACTAGCGGATAGCACAGATACGCAGTATTTT	CASSHRLADSTDTQYF
TRBJ2-5	-	-	TRBV7-9	TGTGCCAGCAGTCCCGCAGGAAAAACGAAAGAGACCCAGTACTTC	CASSPAGKTKETQYF
TRBJ2-7	TRBD2	-	TRBV6-6	TGTGCCAGCAAGGCACTAGCGGGAGGGCCGGACGAGCAGTACTTC	CASKALAGGPDEQYF
TRBJ1-1	-	once	TRBV28	TGTGCCAGCAGTTCTATGACTGAAGCTTTCTTT	CASSSMTEAFF
TRBJ2-5	-	-	TRBV27	TGTGCCAGCAGTGAACAGGGAATCGGGGGAGAGACCCAGTACTTC	CASSEQGIGGETQYF
TRBJ2-1	-	-	TRBV4-2	TGTGCCAGCAGCCAAGAGAAGCTTGCGCGGCATGAGCAGTTCTTC	CASSQEKLARHEQFF
TRBJ1-1	-	-	TRBV28	TGTGCCAGCACCCCTAGGGGAGGTGCTGAAGCTTTCTTT	CASTPRGGAEAFF
TRBJ2-2	TRBD1	-	TRBV7-9	TGTGCCAGCAGCTTATTGGACAGGGTAAAGGACGGGGAGCTGTTTTTT	CASSLLDRVKDGELFF